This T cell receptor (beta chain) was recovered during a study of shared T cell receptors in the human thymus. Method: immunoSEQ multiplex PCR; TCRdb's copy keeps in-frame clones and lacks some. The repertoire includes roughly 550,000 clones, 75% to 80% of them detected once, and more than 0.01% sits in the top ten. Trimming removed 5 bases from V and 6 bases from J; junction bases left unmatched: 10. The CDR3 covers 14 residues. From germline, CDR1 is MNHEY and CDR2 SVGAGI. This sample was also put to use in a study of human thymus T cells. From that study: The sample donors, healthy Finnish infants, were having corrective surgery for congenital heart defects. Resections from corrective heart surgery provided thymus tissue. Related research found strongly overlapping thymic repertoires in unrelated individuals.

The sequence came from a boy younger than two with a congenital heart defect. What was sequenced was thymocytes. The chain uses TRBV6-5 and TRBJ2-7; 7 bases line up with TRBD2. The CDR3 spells CASSHPREGGEQYF. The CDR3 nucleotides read TGTGCCAGCAGTCACCCCAGGGAGGGTGGCGAGCAGTACTTC.